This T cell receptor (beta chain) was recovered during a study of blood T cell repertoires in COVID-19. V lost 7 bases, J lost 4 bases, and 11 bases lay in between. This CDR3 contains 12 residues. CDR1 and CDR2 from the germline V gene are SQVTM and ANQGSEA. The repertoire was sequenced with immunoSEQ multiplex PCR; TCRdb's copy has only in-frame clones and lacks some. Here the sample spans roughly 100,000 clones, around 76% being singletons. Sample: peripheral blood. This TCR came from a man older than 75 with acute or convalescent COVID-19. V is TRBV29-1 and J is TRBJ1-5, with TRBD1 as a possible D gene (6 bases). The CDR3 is CSAGTLNQPQHF. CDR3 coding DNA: TGCAGCGCCGGGACACTTAATCAGCCCCAGCATTTT.